Listed below are T cell receptor beta chains from one sample, sequenced in a study of blood T cells in healthy people across ages. TCRdb itself ran the 5' RACE reads through MiXCR, one entry per CDR3 protein. The sample yields 700,000 to 950,000 distinct CDR3 sequences, 58% seen once. The sequenced sample consisted of blood. The receptors were gathered from a man in his thirties or forties in good health. Both conserved end residues are part of each CDR3. D genes are given only for firm matches. Size is stated for part of the rows, as once, few or many counts, or as a class when the clone is expanded.

d_gene,j_gene,abundance,v_gene,CDR3aa,CDR3nt
-,TRBJ2-1,-,TRBV6-1,CASSEGRYNEQFF,TGTGCCAGCAGTGAGGGTAGATACAATGAGCAGTTCTTC
TRBD1,TRBJ2-4,-,TRBV29-1,CSVEDHGTGYEQYF,TGCAGCGTTGAAGATCATGGGACAGGGTATGAGCAGTACTTC
-,TRBJ2-3,-,TRBV6-2/TRBV6-3,CASSYSASIWDTQYF,TGTGCCAGCAGTTACTCGGCCAGTATATGGGATACGCAGTATTTT
-,TRBJ2-7,-,TRBV15,CATSHAGEGSYEQYF,TGTGCCACCAGCCATGCAGGGGAAGGCTCCTACGAGCAGTACTTC
TRBD1,TRBJ1-2,-,TRBV29-1,CSGTGDGYTF,TGCAGCGGGACAGGGGATGGCTACACCTTC
TRBD2,TRBJ2-1,many,TRBV15,CATSRGGTSGVNEQFF,TGTGCCACCAGCAGAGGAGGGACTAGCGGGGTTAATGAGCAGTTCTTC
-,TRBJ2-1,few,TRBV18,CASSSPLDIQFF,TGTGCCAGCTCATCACCACTAGATATCCAGTTCTTC
-,TRBJ2-2,-,TRBV6-5,CASSSEDYLDTGELFF,TGTGCCAGCAGTAGCGAGGACTACCTCGACACCGGGGAGCTGTTTTTT
-,TRBJ2-5,-,TRBV15,CATSRDLGFKETQYF,TGTGCCACCAGCAGAGATCTCGGCTTCAAAGAGACCCAGTACTTC
TRBD2,TRBJ2-1,-,TRBV6-2/TRBV6-3,CASRLSGGGYNEQFF,TGTGCCAGCAGACTCAGCGGGGGGGGCTACAATGAGCAGTTCTTC
-,TRBJ2-6,-,TRBV6-5,CASSFLQVSGANVLTF,TGTGCCAGCAGTTTCTTACAGGTCTCTGGGGCCAACGTCCTGACTTTC
-,TRBJ1-1,once,TRBV29-1,CSVVYRAGLLGTEAFF,TGCAGCGTTGTCTATAGGGCAGGGCTTTTGGGCACTGAAGCTTTCTTT
TRBD2,TRBJ2-1,-,TRBV29-1,CSVPLGLAGYNEQFF,TGCAGCGTCCCATTGGGGCTAGCGGGGTACAATGAGCAGTTCTTC
-,TRBJ2-6,-,TRBV7-2,CASSLARGANVLTF,TGTGCCAGCAGCTTAGCCCGGGGGGCCAACGTCCTGACTTTC
-,TRBJ2-1,-,TRBV11-1,CASNGLARGDEQFF,TGTGCCAGCAATGGGCTAGCTCGGGGCGATGAGCAGTTCTTC
-,TRBJ2-5,-,TRBV7-2,CASSKPKETQYF,TGTGCCAGCAGCAAACCTAAAGAGACCCAGTACTTC
-,TRBJ1-1,-,TRBV20-1,CSARDYSNGGSTEAFF,TGCAGTGCTAGAGACTACTCAAATGGGGGAAGCACTGAAGCTTTCTTT
TRBD2,TRBJ2-1,-,TRBV6-1,CASSEARAGGTNEQFF,TGTGCCAGCAGTGAAGCGAGGGCGGGGGGGACCAATGAGCAGTTCTTC
TRBD2,TRBJ2-5,-,TRBV3-1,CASSPGGAETQYF,TGTGCCAGCAGCCCGGGGGGGGCTGAGACCCAGTACTTC
TRBD2,TRBJ2-1,many,TRBV12-3/TRBV12-4,CASSFRSSGDFPFF,TGTGCCAGCAGTTTTAGATCTAGCGGCGACTTCCCGTTCTTC
TRBD2,TRBJ2-1,-,TRBV27,CASHSPGGRDEQFF,TGTGCCAGCCACTCCCCGGGAGGGAGGGATGAGCAGTTCTTC
-,TRBJ1-1,-,TRBV4-3,CASSQDVSRKEAFF,TGCGCCAGCAGCCAAGATGTATCGAGGAAAGAAGCTTTCTTT
-,TRBJ2-7,-,TRBV6-1,CASTGGSYEQYF,TGTGCCAGCACAGGAGGATCCTACGAGCAGTACTTC
-,TRBJ2-6,few,TRBV5-1,CASSLEFVGVLTF,TGCGCCAGCAGCTTGGAGTTCGTAGGCGTCCTGACTTTC
TRBD1,TRBJ2-3,once,TRBV27,CASSLMWTGTDTQYF,TGTGCCAGCAGTTTAATGTGGACAGGGACAGATACGCAGTATTTT
-,TRBJ1-2,-,TRBV4-1,CASSQDPPARAYYGYTF,TGCGCCAGCAGCCAAGATCCCCCGGCCAGGGCCTACTATGGCTACACCTTC
TRBD1,TRBJ2-1,-,TRBV7-2,CASSPRDRSMNEQFF,TGTGCCAGCAGCCCCCGGGACAGGTCTATGAATGAGCAGTTCTTC
-,TRBJ1-1,-,TRBV2,CASSEVRDTEAFF,TGTGCCAGCAGTGAAGTCAGGGACACTGAAGCTTTCTTT
-,TRBJ1-2,-,TRBV10-1,CACSADANYGYTF,TGCGCCTGCTCCGCGGATGCTAACTATGGCTACACCTTC
TRBD1,TRBJ1-1,-,TRBV7-9,CASSGGQGADTEAFF,TGTGCCAGCAGCGGTGGACAGGGGGCGGACACTGAAGCTTTCTTT
TRBD2,TRBJ2-1,-,TRBV18,CASSPTSGDNEQFF,TGTGCCAGCTCACCGACTAGCGGAGACAATGAGCAGTTCTTC
-,TRBJ1-6,once,TRBV6-5,CASSYLTFHNSPLHF,TGTGCCAGCAGTTACTTGACATTCCACAATTCACCCCTCCACTTT
-,TRBJ2-6,-,TRBV6-5,CASSSSGSSGANVLTF,TGTGCCAGCAGCTCATCCGGGAGCTCTGGGGCCAACGTCCTGACTTTC
TRBD1,TRBJ1-1,-,TRBV7-2,CASRPQGGSEAFF,TGTGCCAGCAGACCACAGGGGGGGTCTGAAGCTTTCTTT
-,TRBJ2-5,-,TRBV18,CASSPGVQETQYF,TGTGCCAGCAGCCCGGGGGTACAAGAGACCCAGTACTTC
TRBD1,TRBJ2-7,few,TRBV7-9,CASSLGQGNSYEQYF,TGTGCCAGCAGCTTGGGACAGGGTAACTCCTACGAGCAGTACTTC
TRBD2,TRBJ2-5,many,TRBV29-1,CSVALTSGGPKETQYF,TGCAGCGTTGCCCTAACTAGCGGGGGGCCCAAAGAGACCCAGTACTTC
-,TRBJ2-4,-,TRBV28,CASSLSSRGRIPYF,TGTGCCAGCAGTTTATCCTCCCGGGGGCGAATACCGTACTTC
-,TRBJ1-2,-,TRBV18,CASSPERGSGYTF,TGTGCCAGCTCACCTGAACGGGGTAGTGGCTACACCTTC
-,TRBJ2-7,-,TRBV10-1,CASRILRGYEQYF,TGCGCCAGCCGCATCCTCAGGGGATACGAGCAGTACTTC
TRBD2,TRBJ2-3,-,TRBV12-3/TRBV12-4,CASSHGGGDTQYF,TGTGCCAGCAGTCACGGGGGGGGAGATACGCAGTATTTT
-,TRBJ2-3,-,TRBV12-3/TRBV12-4,CASSRLGADTQYF,TGTGCCAGCAGTAGACTGGGGGCAGATACGCAGTATTTT
-,TRBJ2-7,-,TRBV7-2,CASSPRQENRYEQYF,TGTGCCAGCAGCCCCAGACAGGAAAATCGATACGAGCAGTACTTC
TRBD2,TRBJ2-1,once,TRBV6-1,CASREAGAPVPYVQFF,TGTGCCAGCAGAGAAGCGGGGGCGCCCGTACCTTATGTGCAGTTCTTC
-,TRBJ2-3,-,TRBV6-2/TRBV6-3,CASPSLSGVLHTDTQYF,TGTGCCAGCCCGTCTCTTAGCGGTGTACTCCACACAGATACGCAGTATTTT